This TCR beta chain was sequenced during a study of identical twins. TCRdb reanalysed the 5' RACE reads using MiXCR and keeps one entry per CDR3 protein. The repertoire holds approximately 250,000 distinct CDR3 sequences, with 6.5% as singletons. The sample holds a few counts of this clonotype. V was pared by 10 bases and J by 6 bases, with 12 bases between. Germline V CDR1 and CDR2: MGHDK, SYGVNS. The CDR3 runs 12 residues. The sample was also linked to a second study, of T cells expressing NK-cell markers.

This clonotype was sampled from a woman aged 18-29 years in good health. Material: CD8+ T cells sorted from blood. This chain joins TRBV25-1 and TRBJ2-2; TRBD2 is a possible D gene (6 bases). In DNA form, the CDR3 reads TGTGCCACCGGGTGGAGGGCCGGGGAGCTGTTTTTT. It translates to CATGWRAGELFF. The full variable domain, with the rest looked up from reference TRBV25-1 and TRBJ2-2, is EADIYQTPRYLVIGTGKKITLECSQTMGHDKMYWYQQDPGMELHLIHYSYGVNSTEKGDLSSESTVSRIRTEHFPLTLESARPSHTSQYLCATGWRAGELFFGEGSRLTVL.